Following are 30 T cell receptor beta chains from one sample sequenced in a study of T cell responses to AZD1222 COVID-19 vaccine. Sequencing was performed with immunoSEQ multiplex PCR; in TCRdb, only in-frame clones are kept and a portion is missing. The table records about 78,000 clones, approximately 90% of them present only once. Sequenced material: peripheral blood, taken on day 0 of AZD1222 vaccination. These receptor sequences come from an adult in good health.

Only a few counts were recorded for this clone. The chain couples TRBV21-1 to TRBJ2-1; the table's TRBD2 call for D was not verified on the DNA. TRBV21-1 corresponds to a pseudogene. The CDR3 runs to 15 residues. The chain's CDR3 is CASSNGERETNEQFF. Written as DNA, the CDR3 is TGTGCCAGCAGCAATGGGGAGCGGGAGACCAATGAGCAGTTCTTC.

Here the CDR3 reads CASSTLQGSLNGYTF. In nucleotides, the CDR3 is TGTGCCAGCAGCACGTTACAGGGATCATTGAATGGCTACACCTTC. This chain links TRBV5-4 with TRBJ1-2, with D tentatively TRBD1 (6 bases). This CDR3 spans 15 amino acids. V lost 4 bases and J lost 6, with 19 bases in between. Germline values: CDR1 SGHNT, CDR2 YYREEE (reference sequence).

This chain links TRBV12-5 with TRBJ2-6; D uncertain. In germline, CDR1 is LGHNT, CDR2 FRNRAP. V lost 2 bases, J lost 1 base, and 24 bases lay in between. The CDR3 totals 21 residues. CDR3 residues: CASGLWVGLDDRGSGANVLTF. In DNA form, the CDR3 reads TGTGCTAGTGGTTTGTGGGTGGGGTTGGACGACCGCGGATCTGGGGCCAACGTCCTGACTTTC.

The CDR3 sequence is CASSGAGPSSYNEQFF. The CDR3 nucleotides read TGTGCCAGCAGCGGAGCGGGCCCAAGCTCCTACAATGAGCAGTTCTTC. The rearrangement joins TRBV5-4 to TRBJ2-1; tentative D call: TRBD2 (6 bases). The CDR3 has 16 residues. The V end lost 4 bases, the J end lost 0 bases, and 14 bases lay between the germline ends. Germline V gene data show CDR1 as SGHNT and CDR2 as YYREEE (reference sequence).

The CDR3 loop reads CASSPNTNSPLHF. As DNA, the CDR3 is TGTGCCAGCAGTCCAAATACTAATTCACCCCTCCACTTT. V usage is TRBV27 and J usage is TRBJ1-6; D unclear. CDR1 MNHEY and CDR2 SMNVEV come from the germline V gene (reference sequence). Trimming left V 5 bases short and J 6 bases short, with 8 bases between. The CDR3 runs 13 residues.

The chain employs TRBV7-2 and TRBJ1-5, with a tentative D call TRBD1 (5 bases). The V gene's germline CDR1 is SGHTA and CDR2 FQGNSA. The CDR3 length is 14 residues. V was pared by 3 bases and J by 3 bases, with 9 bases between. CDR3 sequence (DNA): TGTGCCAGCAGCTTGAGGGGAACCAATCAGCCCCAGCATTTT. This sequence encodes CASSLRGTNQPQHF.

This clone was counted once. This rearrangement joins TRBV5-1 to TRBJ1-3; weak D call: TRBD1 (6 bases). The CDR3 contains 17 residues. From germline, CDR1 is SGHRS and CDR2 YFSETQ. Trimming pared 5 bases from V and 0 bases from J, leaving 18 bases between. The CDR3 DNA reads TGCGCCAGCAGTTCTACAGGGCCGATGACCTCTGGAAACACCATATATTTT. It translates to CASSSTGPMTSGNTIYF.

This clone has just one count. This CDR3 is CASSPRLDSSYEQYF. DNA of the CDR3: TGCGCCAGCAGCCCCCGTTTGGACAGCTCCTACGAGCAGTACTTC. The chain is built from TRBV5-1 and TRBJ2-7; tentative D call: TRBD1 (6 bases). V lost 4 bases and J 0 bases, leaving 14 bases between the germline ends. The CDR3 is made up of 15 amino acids. Germline V lookup: CDR1 SGHRS, CDR2 YFSETQ.

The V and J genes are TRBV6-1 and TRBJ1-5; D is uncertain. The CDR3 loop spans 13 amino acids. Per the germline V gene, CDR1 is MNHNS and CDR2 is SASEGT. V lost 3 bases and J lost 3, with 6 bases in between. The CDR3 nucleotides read TGTGCCAGCAGTGACAGCAACAATCAGCCCCAGCATTTT. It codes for CASSDSNNQPQHF.

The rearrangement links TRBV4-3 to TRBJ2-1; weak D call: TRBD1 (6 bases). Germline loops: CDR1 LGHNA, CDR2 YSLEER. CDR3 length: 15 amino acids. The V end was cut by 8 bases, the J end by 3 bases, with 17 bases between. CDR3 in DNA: TGCGCCAGCGGGCAGGGGCGGGTCGGCTACAATGAGCAGTTCTTC. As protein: CASGQGRVGYNEQFF.

CDR3 loop: CASSFEGTGAYNEQFF. In DNA, the CDR3 is TGTGCCAGCAGTTTTGAGGGAACAGGGGCCTACAATGAGCAGTTCTTC. This chain uses TRBV27 with TRBJ2-1, with TRBD1 matching 7 bases. The germline gives CDR1 MNHEY, CDR2 SMNVEV (reference sequence). V was clipped by 3 bases and J by 2 bases; unmatched bases: 7. The length of the CDR3 is 16 residues.

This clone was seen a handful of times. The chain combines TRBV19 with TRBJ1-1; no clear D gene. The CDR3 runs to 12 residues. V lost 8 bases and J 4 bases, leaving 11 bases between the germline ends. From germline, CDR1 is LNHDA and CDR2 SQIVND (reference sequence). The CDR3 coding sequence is TGTGCCAGTGCTTTCTTCGGCACTGAAGCTTTCTTT. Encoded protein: CASAFFGTEAFF. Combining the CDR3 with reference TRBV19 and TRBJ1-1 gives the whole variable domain DGGITQSPKYLFRKEGQNVTLSCEQNLNHDAMYWYRQDPGQGLRLIYYSQIVNDFQKGDIAEGYSVSREKKESFPLTVTSAQKNPTAFYLCASAFFGTEAFFGQGTRLTVV.

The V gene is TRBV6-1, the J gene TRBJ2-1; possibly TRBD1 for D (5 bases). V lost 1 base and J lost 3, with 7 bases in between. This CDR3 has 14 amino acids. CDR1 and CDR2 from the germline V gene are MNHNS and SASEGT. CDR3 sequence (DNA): TGTGCCAGCAGTGAAGTGACAGTCTACAATGAGCAGTTCTTC. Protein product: CASSEVTVYNEQFF.

The DNA for the CDR3 is TGTGCCAGCAGCTCAGGACTCCTGAGCTCCTACGAGCAGTACTTC. It translates to CASSSGLLSSYEQYF. The chain links TRBV5-4 to TRBJ2-7, with a tentative D call TRBD2 (5 bases). CDR3 size: 15 residues. Trimming pared 3 bases from V and 0 bases from J, leaving 13 bases between. The V gene's germline CDR1 is SGHNT and CDR2 YYREEE (reference sequence).

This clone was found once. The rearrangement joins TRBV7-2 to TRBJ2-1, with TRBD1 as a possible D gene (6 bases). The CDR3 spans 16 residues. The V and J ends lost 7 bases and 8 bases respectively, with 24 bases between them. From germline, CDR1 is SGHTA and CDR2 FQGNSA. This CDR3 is CASTLQTGLPPHEQFF. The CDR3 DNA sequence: TGTGCCAGCACCCTACAGACAGGACTCCCTCCCCATGAGCAGTTCTTC.

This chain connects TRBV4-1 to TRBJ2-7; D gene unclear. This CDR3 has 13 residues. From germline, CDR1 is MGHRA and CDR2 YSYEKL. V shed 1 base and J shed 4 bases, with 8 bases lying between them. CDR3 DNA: TGCGCCAGCAGCCAAGTTGGTCAGTACGAGCAGTACTTC. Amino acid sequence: CASSQVGQYEQYF.

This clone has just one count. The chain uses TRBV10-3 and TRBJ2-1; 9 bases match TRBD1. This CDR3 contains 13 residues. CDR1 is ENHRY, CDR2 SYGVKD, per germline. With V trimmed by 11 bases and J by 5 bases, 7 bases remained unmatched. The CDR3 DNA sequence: TGTGCCGTCCGGGACAGGGAGGACAATGAGCAGTTCTTC. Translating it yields CAVRDREDNEQFF.

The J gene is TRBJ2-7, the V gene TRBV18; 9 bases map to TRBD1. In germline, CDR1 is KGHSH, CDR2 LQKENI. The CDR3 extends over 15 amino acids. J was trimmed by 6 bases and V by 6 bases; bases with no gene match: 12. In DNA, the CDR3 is TGTGCCAGCTCCCCCTCCGGGACAGGGAGACTCGAGCAGTACTTC. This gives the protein CASSPSGTGRLEQYF.

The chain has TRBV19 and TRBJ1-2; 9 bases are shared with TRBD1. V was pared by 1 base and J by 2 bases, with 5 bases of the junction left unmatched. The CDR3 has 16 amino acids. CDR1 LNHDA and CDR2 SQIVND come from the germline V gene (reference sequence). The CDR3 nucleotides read TGTGCCAGTAGTATAGCCCTCGGACAGGGGAACTATGGCTACACCTTC. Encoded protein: CASSIALGQGNYGYTF.

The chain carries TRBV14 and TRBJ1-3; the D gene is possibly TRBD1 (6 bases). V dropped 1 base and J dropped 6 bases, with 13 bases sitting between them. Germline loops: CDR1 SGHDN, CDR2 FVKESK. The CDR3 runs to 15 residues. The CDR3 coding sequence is TGTGCCAGCAGCCAAGTCAGGGGCTACCCAAACACCATATATTTT. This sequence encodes CASSQVRGYPNTIYF.

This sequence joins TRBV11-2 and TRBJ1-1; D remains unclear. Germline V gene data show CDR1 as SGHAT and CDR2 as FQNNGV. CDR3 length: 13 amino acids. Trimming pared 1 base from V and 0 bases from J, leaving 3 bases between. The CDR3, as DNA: TGTGCCAGCAGCTTAGGGATGAACACTGAAGCTTTCTTT. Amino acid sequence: CASSLGMNTEAFF.

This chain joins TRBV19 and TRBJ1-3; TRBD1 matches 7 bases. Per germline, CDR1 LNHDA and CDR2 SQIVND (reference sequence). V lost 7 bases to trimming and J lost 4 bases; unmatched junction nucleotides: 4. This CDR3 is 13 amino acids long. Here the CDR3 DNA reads TGTGCCAGTACCTCGGACAGGGGAAACACCATATATTTT. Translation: CASTSDRGNTIYF. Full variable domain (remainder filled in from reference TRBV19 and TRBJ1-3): DGGITQSPKYLFRKEGQNVTLSCEQNLNHDAMYWYRQDPGQGLRLIYYSQIVNDFQKGDIAEGYSVSREKKESFPLTVTSAQKNPTAFYLCASTSDRGNTIYFGEGSWLTVV.

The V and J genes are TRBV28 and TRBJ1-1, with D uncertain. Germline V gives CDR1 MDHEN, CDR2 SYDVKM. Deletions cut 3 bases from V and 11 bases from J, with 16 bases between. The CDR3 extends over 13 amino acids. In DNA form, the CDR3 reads TGTGCCAGCAGTTTCCAACGGGTGCAGCGGGCTTTCTTT. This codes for CASSFQRVQRAFF. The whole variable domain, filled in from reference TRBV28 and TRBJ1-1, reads DVKVTQSSRYLVKRTGEKVFLECVQDMDHENMFWYRQDPGLGLRLIYFSYDVKMKEKGDIPEGYSVSREKKERFSLILESASTNQTSMYLCASSFQRVQRAFFGQGTRLTVV.

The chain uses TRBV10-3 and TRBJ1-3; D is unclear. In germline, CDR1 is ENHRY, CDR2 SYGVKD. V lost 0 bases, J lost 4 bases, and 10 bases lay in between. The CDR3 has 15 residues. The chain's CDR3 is CAISESTGLGNTIYF. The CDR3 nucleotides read TGTGCCATCAGTGAGTCGACGGGCTTGGGAAACACCATATATTTT.

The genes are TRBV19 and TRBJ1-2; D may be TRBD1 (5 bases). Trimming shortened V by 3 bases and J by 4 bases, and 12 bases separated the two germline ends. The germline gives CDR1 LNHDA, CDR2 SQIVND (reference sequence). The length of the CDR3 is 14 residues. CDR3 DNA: TGTGCCAGTAGTATGGGGACGGACATCTATGGCTACACCTTC. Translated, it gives CASSMGTDIYGYTF.

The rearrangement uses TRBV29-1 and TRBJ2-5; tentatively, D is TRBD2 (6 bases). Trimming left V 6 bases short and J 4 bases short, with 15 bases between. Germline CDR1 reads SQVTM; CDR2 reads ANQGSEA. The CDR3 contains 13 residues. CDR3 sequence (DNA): TGCAGCGTAACGGGGGTAGGCGGAGAGACCCAGTACTTC. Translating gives CSVTGVGGETQYF.

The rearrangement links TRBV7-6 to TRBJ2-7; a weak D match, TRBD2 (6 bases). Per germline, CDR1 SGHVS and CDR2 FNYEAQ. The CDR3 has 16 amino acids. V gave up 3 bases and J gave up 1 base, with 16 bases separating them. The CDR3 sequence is CASSLGSTGTSYEQYF. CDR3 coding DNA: TGTGCCAGCAGCTTGGGGTCCACCGGGACTTCCTACGAGCAGTACTTC.

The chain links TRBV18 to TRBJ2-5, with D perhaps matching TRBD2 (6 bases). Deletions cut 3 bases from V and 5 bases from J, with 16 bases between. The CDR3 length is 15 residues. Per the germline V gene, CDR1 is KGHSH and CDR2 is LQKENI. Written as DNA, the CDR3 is TGTGCCAGCTCACCCTTGAACCATGGGGGGGAGACCCAGTACTTC. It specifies CASSPLNHGGETQYF.

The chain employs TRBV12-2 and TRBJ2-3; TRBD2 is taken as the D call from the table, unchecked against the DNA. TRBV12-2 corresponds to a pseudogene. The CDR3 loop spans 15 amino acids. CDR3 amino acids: CASRLRGTSTDTQYF. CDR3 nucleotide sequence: TGTGCAAGTCGCTTACGAGGGACTAGCACAGATACGCAGTATTTT.

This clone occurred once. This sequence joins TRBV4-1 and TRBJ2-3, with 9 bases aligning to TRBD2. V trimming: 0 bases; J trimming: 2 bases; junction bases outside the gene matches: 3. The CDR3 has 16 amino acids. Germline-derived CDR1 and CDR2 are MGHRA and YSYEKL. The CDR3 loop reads CASSQEGGLATDTQYF. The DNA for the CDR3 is TGCGCCAGCAGCCAAGAAGGGGGACTAGCCACAGATACGCAGTATTTT.